This T cell receptor beta chain was retrieved from a study of T cell responses to AZD1222 COVID-19 vaccine (dated by TCRdb to the early 2020s). Study-wide context: A total of over 230 trial participants underwent TCR sequencing, of whom 207 had received two doses of AZD1222 and 26 had received two doses of the MenACWY control vaccine. Trial participants were enrolled into age subgroups of 18-55, 56-69 and 70-plus years, which contained around 150, 28 and 57 TCR-sequenced participants, respectively. Summary of the overall study and its limitations: Conclusions about previously exposed vaccinees are limited because only six or seven AZD1222 recipients were SARS-CoV-2 seropositive at baseline. Reportedly, almost half of the unique spike-specific TCRs recognized epitopes lying outside the regions that are mutated in the B.1.351 and B.1.1.7 variants. After two AZD1222 doses, both the breadth and the depth of spike-specific TCRs were significantly higher than at day 0 and than in MenACWY recipients. The whole spike protein was spanned by vaccine-associated CD4 TCRs, and dominant responses were seen in regions 160-218 and 743-854. In the small 56-69-year group, the increase in depth fell short of significance, most likely because of low power. Participants were mostly white British, with more females than males. The authors suggested clonal diversity may have been underestimated. Because no day 14 peak-response samples were available, the repertoires could be characterized only after the peak T cell response.

The CDR3 regions of human TCRbeta chains were subjected to immunosequencing. Concerning the study's data processing: Repertoire TCRs were checked for matches against a reference library of SARS-CoV-2-specific TCRs that had been generated using the MIRA antigen-specificity platform. Breadth was defined as the fraction of unique TCRs that were SARS-CoV-2-associated, and depth was defined as the fraction of total T cells that were SARS-CoV-2-associated. Each spike-specific TCR was assigned to its reactive spike region and to a CD4 or CD8 class using the MIRA data. Log10-transformed breadth and depth values were compared by one-way ANOVA with Sidak's multiple comparisons tests. TCRdb obtained this table from immuneACCESS and retained in-frame rearrangements with V and J assigned. These tables miss some clones; where compared with another copy, unresolved V genes account for less than half of the shortfall, and the remainder is unexplained. That table furnishes V, J and clone size, whereas the DNA furnished D and trimming. This specimen's table enumerates around 140,000 clones. 2% to 2.5% of the sample goes to the ten largest clones.

To note about this clone: The antigen it binds to is not known.

The label giving this sample's time point can be read as: baseline before first vaccination. Vaccinee samples came from UK trials COV001 and COV002, including a single-blind randomized controlled phase 2/3 trial of AZD1222 (ChAdOx1 nCoV-19) in healthy adults. For TCRbeta chain sequencing, PBMC samples from trial participants were taken at day 0 and at day 28 after the second dose. CDR1 and CDR2 were assigned from the germline V gene as KGHDR and SFDVKD. V is reduced by 3 bases and J by 4 bases, leaving a spacing of 6 bases between them. From the cysteine through the phenylalanine, the CDR3 covers 13 amino acids. Here the CDR3 DNA is all that survives: 39 bases in frame from base 1.

The receptor was derived from an adult in good health. The rearranged segments are TRBV24-1 and TRBJ1-5; the D gene assignment is ambiguous. The sequenced material came from peripheral blood. The DNA is TGTGCCACCAGTGATAACTTTAATCAGCCCCAGCATTTT. Its amino acids are CATSDNFNQPQHF.